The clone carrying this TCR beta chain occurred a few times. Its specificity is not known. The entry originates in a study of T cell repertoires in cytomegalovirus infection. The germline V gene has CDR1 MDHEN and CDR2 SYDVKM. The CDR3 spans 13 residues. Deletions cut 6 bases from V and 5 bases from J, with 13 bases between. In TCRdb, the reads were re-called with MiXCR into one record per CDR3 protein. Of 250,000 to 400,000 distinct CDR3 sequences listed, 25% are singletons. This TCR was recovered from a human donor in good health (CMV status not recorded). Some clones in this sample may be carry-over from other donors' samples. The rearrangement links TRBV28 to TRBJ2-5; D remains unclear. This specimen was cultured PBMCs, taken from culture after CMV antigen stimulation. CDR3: CASREQTDETQYF. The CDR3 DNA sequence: TGTGCCAGCAGAGAACAGACCGATGAGACCCAGTACTTC.